This T cell receptor beta chain stems from a study of early T cells in non-severe SARS-CoV-2 infection. Germline V gene sequence: CDR1 SGHNT, CDR2 YYREEE (reference sequence). The length of the CDR3 is 15 residues. V dropped 10 bases and J dropped 5; count of bases not matched to a gene: 13. This clonotype was counted at least ten times. TCRdb reprocessed the 5' RACE reads with MiXCR, giving one entry per CDR3 protein. The data show more than 70,000 distinct CDR3 sequences, about 10% seen once. The chain carries TRBV5-4 and TRBJ2-1; 9 bases are a match to TRBD2. The sequence derives from an adult who was a healthcare worker with PCR-confirmed SARS-CoV-2 infection or an uninfected control (not recorded which). The material sequenced was whole blood, taken at baseline. The CDR3 here is CASATKSGGNNEQFF. The CDR3 nucleotides read TGTGCCTCAGCTACGAAAAGCGGGGGGAACAATGAGCAGTTCTTC.